This paragraph covers one T cell receptor (beta chain) sequence. Antigen: not known. Assay: immunoSEQ multiplex PCR; the TCRdb copy retains only in-frame clones and omits some. Of approximately 190,000 clones in the sample, more than 70% were seen once. This sample is part of a study of cytotoxic CD8 clonotypes in ibrutinib-treated CLL. The study, taken as a whole, reports: Clonality was elevated at ibrutinib response and had returned toward baseline at progression.

Germline CDR1 SGHKS, CDR2 YYEKEE (reference sequence). V was cut by 1 base and J by 2 bases, with 12 bases left in between. CDR3 length: 15 residues. The sequence was obtained from a human donor with chronic lymphocytic leukemia. Source: PBMCs, taken after 12 months of ibrutinib treatment. The chain recombines TRBV5-5 with TRBJ1-1, with D perhaps TRBD1 (5 bases). In nucleotides, the CDR3 is TGTGCCAGCAGCTTGATTTGGGGACTCAACACTGAAGCTTTCTTT. Translation gives CASSLIWGLNTEAFF.